This is a list of T cell receptor beta chains from one sample in a study of prognosis after radiotherapy for stage I lung cancer. TCRdb independently ran MiXCR on the multiplex PCR reads; one entry per CDR3 protein. Here the sample spans over 15,000 distinct CDR3 sequences, 50% to 60% being singletons. The sequenced sample was PBMCs, obtained before or after stereotactic body radiation therapy (not recorded which). These TCRs come from a donor aged 50 or older with non-small cell lung cancer. The CDR3 runs from the conserved cysteine through the conserved F or W. D genes are given only for firm matches. Clone size, where shown, is once, few, many, or a class for clones that have expanded.

TRBD1 | TRBJ2-7 | many | TRBV7-7 | TGTGCCAGCAGCCGGGACAGGGGGTACGAGCAGTACTTC | CASSRDRGYEQYF
NA | TRBJ1-6 | NA | TRBV28 | TGTGCCAGCAGTAGCGGGGGGGGTAATTCACCCCTCCACTTT | CASSSGGGNSPLHF
TRBD1 | TRBJ2-7 | NA | TRBV9 | TGTGCCAGCAGCTTTAGGGACAGGGGAATTGACGAGCAGTACTTC | CASSFRDRGIDEQYF
NA | TRBJ2-7 | NA | TRBV6-2/TRBV6-3 | TGTGCCAGCATACAGGGACCCTCATCCTACGAGCAGTACTTC | CASIQGPSSYEQYF
NA | TRBJ1-3 | NA | TRBV3-1 | TGTGCCAGCAGCCTCCGGAACTCTGGAAACACCATATATTTT | CASSLRNSGNTIYF
TRBD1 | TRBJ1-5 | NA | TRBV7-9 | TGTGCCAGCAGCACCGGGACAGGCGGTAAGCACCAGCATTTT | CASSTGTGGKHQHF
NA | TRBJ2-1 | medium-sized | TRBV10-2 | TGCGCCAGCGGGAGCTCCTACAATGAGCAGTTCTTC | CASGSSYNEQFF
TRBD1 | TRBJ2-6 | NA | TRBV5-1 | TGCGCCAGCAGCCGACAGGGTCTAGATGGGACCAACTTTCTGACTTTC | CASSRQGLDGTNFLTF
NA | TRBJ2-3 | NA | TRBV7-2 | TGTGCCAGCAGCGGAGGAGGGACTGCTGGTGGGGGTACGCAGTATTTT | CASSGGGTAGGGTQYF
TRBD1 | TRBJ2-7 | few | TRBV4-1 | TGCGCCAGCAGCCCCCGGACAGGGAGCTACGAGCAGTACTTC | CASSPRTGSYEQYF
TRBD1 | TRBJ2-7 | NA | TRBV11-2 | TGTGCCAGCAGCCCGGGACAGGGTAACGAGCAGTACTTC | CASSPGQGNEQYF
NA | TRBJ2-5 | many | TRBV12-3/TRBV12-4 | TGTGCCAGCAGTATAGGGGAAGGTCTCTTGGAGACCCAGTACTTC | CASSIGEGLLETQYF
NA | TRBJ1-1 | many | TRBV3-1 | TGTGCCAGCAGCGCCGGTTGGAGGAACACTGAAGCTTTCTTT | CASSAGWRNTEAFF
NA | TRBJ1-5 | many | TRBV24-1 | TGTGCCACCAGTGATCGAGAAGTCAGTCCCCAGCATTTT | CATSDREVSPQHF
NA | TRBJ1-2 | many | TRBV6-5 | TGTGCCAGCAGTAGGGACGGGGCTAACTATGGCTACACCTTC | CASSRDGANYGYTF
TRBD2 | TRBJ2-3 | many | TRBV2 | TGTGCCAGCACGGGACTAGTTGCAGATACGCAGTATTTT | CASTGLVADTQYF
NA | TRBJ1-4 | many | TRBV12-3/TRBV12-4 | TGTGCCAGCAGTCCGGACACGAACCTTGCACGGGAAAAACTGTTTTTT | CASSPDTNLAREKLFF
NA | TRBJ2-7 | once | TRBV5-1 | TGCGCCAGCAGCTTAGGTGAGGCAGGCAGCGAGCAGTACTTC | CASSLGEAGSEQYF
TRBD1 | TRBJ1-2 | NA | TRBV2 | TGTGCCAGCAGAGGGGACAGCCACTATGGCTACACCTTC | CASRGDSHYGYTF
NA | TRBJ2-1 | medium-sized | TRBV30 | TGTGCCTGGTCGCTGCTGCAGGGCAATGAGCAGTTCTTC | CAWSLLQGNEQFF
NA | TRBJ2-3 | NA | TRBV14 | TGTGCCAGCAGTTCTAGAATACGGGATACGCAGTATTTT | CASSSRIRDTQYF
TRBD2 | TRBJ2-1 | NA | TRBV6-5 | TGTGCCAGCAGTTACTACCGACTAGCCTCCTACAATGAGCAGTTCTTC | CASSYYRLASYNEQFF
TRBD2 | TRBJ2-1 | NA | TRBV5-1 | TGCGCCAGCAGCTTGCGCGGGACTAGCGGGAGCAATGAGCAGTTCTTC | CASSLRGTSGSNEQFF
TRBD1 | TRBJ1-2 | NA | TRBV6-1 | TGTGCCAGCAGTGAAGACGGGACAGGGGACCGCTATGGCTACACCTTC | CASSEDGTGDRYGYTF
NA | TRBJ2-1 | NA | TRBV6-1 | TGTGCCAGCAGTGAACGCTTGGTGGCCGACAATGAGCAGTTCTTC | CASSERLVADNEQFF
NA | TRBJ2-3 | NA | TRBV20-1 | TGCAGTGCTTTATACGGGACGGGAACAGATACGCAGTATTTT | CSALYGTGTDTQYF
TRBD2 | TRBJ2-3 | NA | TRBV27 | TGTGCCAGCAGTGAGGGGCGGGGGGACACAGATACGCAGTATTTT | CASSEGRGDTDTQYF
TRBD1 | TRBJ1-6 | few | TRBV27 | TGTGCCAGCAGAAGACAGGGGGGAATGGAATCACCCCTCCACTTT | CASRRQGGMESPLHF
TRBD1 | TRBJ1-6 | NA | TRBV30 | TGTGCCTGCAACGGACAGGGAAATTCACCCCTCCACTTT | CACNGQGNSPLHF
NA | TRBJ2-3 | NA | TRBV10-1 | TGCGCCAGCAGTGAGTCGGTCATCCGTATGCAGTATTTT | CASSESVIRMQYF
TRBD2 | TRBJ2-3 | medium-sized | TRBV2 | TGTGCCAGCACCGGACTAGCGTACACAGATACGCAGTATTTT | CASTGLAYTDTQYF
NA | TRBJ1-2 | NA | TRBV30 | TGTGCCTGGAGTAAGGGTGGCGATGGCTACACCTTC | CAWSKGGDGYTF
NA | TRBJ1-2 | many | TRBV7-9 | TGTGCCAGCAGCCTGGCCGGGATTCCCCTGGACTATGGCTACACCTTC | CASSLAGIPLDYGYTF
NA | TRBJ1-2 | few | TRBV6-1 | TGTGCCAGCACCCAATTAGGATGGTTAGGGGGCTACACCTTC | CASTQLGWLGGYTF
TRBD1 | TRBJ2-2 | NA | TRBV11-3 | TGTGCCAGCAGCTTGGTCAGGGGGCAAAGCGGGGAGCTGTTTTTT | CASSLVRGQSGELFF
TRBD2 | TRBJ2-2 | NA | TRBV30 | TGTGCCTGGAGTCCGACTAGCTGGAGGACCGTGGAGCTGTTTTTT | CAWSPTSWRTVELFF
TRBD2 | TRBJ2-1 | NA | TRBV19 | TGTGCCACGGGACTAGCGGGAGTTAGCTGTGAGCAGTTCTTC | CATGLAGVSCEQFF
NA | TRBJ2-1 | once | TRBV9 | TGCGCCAGCACCGGCAGTGGTGAGAAGTTCTTC | CASTGSGEKFF
TRBD1 | TRBJ2-5 | many | TRBV20-1 | TGCAGTGCCTCACCACCCCAGGGGACAGGGGAGACCCAGTACTTC | CSASPPQGTGETQYF
TRBD2 | TRBJ2-1 | NA | TRBV5-8 | TGTGCCAGCAGTTCTAGCGGGAGGGCCTTCCGCTCCTACAATGAGCAGTTCTTC | CASSSSGRAFRSYNEQFF
TRBD2 | TRBJ2-1 | many | TRBV5-1 | TGCGCCAGCAGCCCTACTAGCGGCCCTGCCGATGAGCAGTTCTTC | CASSPTSGPADEQFF
TRBD1 | TRBJ2-2 | NA | TRBV27 | TGTGACAGCAGTTCCGGGACAGACACCGGGGAGATGTTTTTT | CDSSSGTDTGEMFF
NA | TRBJ2-2 | medium-sized | TRBV11-2 | TGTGCCAGCAGCCCAAGGGGGGCGACCGGGGAGCTGTTTTTT | CASSPRGATGELFF
TRBD1 | TRBJ2-7 | NA | TRBV20-1 | TGCAGTGCTAACAGGGGTCTCTTTTACCAGCAGTACTTC | CSANRGLFYQQYF
NA | TRBJ1-1 | NA | TRBV2 | TGTGCCGCACGGGGTGAGGACACTCGCACTGAAGCTTTCTTT | CAARGEDTRTEAFF
NA | TRBJ1-1 | NA | TRBV9 | TGTGCCAGCAGCGTCAATGCGAACACTGAAGCTTTCTTT | CASSVNANTEAFF
NA | TRBJ1-2 | NA | TRBV7-3 | TGTGCCAGCAGCTCAACCTCCCCTTTAGGTGGGACAAGCGGCTACACCTTC | CASSSTSPLGGTSGYTF
TRBD2 | TRBJ2-1 | medium-sized | TRBV11-2 | TGTGCCAGCAGCTCCCGACTGGCGGGAGGAGGTAATGAGCAGTTCTTC | CASSSRLAGGGNEQFF
NA | TRBJ2-1 | NA | TRBV11-3 | TGTGCCAGCAGCTTAGCTAGTTGGAACTTTGGTCCCTACAATGAGCAGTTCTTC | CASSLASWNFGPYNEQFF
NA | TRBJ1-5 | many | TRBV24-1 | TGTGCCACCAGTGATTTCGACAATCAGCCCCAGCATTTT | CATSDFDNQPQHF
TRBD2 | TRBJ2-1 | NA | TRBV20-1 | TGCACTAGCGGGAGTCATGAGCAGTTCTTC | CTSGSHEQFF
NA | TRBJ2-1 | once | TRBV28 | TGTGCCAGCAGTTTACTGCCCAATGAGCAGTTCTTC | CASSLLPNEQFF